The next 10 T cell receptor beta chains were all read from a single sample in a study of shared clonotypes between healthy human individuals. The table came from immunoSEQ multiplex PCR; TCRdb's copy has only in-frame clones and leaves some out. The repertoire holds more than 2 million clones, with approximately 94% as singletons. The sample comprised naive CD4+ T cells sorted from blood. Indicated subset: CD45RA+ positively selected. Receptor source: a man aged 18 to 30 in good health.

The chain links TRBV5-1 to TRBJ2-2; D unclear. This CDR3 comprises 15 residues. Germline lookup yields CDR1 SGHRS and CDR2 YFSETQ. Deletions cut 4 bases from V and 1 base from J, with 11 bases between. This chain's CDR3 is CASSPNTLNTGELFF. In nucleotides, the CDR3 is TGCGCCAGCAGCCCAAACACACTGAACACCGGGGAGCTGTTTTTT.

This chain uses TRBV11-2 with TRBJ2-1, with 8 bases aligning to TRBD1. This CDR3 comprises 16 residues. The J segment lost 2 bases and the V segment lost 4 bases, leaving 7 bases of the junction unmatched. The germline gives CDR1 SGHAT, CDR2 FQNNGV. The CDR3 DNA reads TGTGCCAGCAGCTCAGTGGGCAGGGGGCCCTACAATGAGCAGTTCTTC. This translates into CASSSVGRGPYNEQFF.

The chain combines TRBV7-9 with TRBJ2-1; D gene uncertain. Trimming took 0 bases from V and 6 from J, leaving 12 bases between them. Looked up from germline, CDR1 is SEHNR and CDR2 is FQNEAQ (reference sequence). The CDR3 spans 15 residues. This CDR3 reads CASSLAGPRTNEQFF. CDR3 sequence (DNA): TGTGCCAGCAGCTTAGCGGGCCCGAGAACCAATGAGCAGTTCTTC.

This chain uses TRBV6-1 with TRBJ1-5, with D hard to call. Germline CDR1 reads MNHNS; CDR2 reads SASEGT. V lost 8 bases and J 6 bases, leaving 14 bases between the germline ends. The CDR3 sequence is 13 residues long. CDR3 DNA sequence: TGTGCCAGCCTGCAGCAGTTGGGTCAGCCCCAGCATTTT. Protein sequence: CASLQQLGQPQHF.

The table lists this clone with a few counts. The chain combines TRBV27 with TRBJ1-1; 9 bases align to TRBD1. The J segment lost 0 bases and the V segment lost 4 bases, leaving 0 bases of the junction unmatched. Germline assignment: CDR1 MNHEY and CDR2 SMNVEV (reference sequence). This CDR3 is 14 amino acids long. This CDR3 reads CASSWDRVNTEAFF. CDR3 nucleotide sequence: TGTGCCAGCAGTTGGGACAGGGTGAACACTGAAGCTTTCTTT.

The CDR3 coding sequence is TGTGCCCGAGCGCTACTAAAAATAGGGGGCACGAGCTACACCTTC. Amino acid sequence: CARALLKIGGTSYTF. The genes are TRBV30 and TRBJ1-2, with 7 bases lining up with TRBD1. Trimming took 8 bases from V and 9 from J; bases not matched to a gene: 21. The CDR3 is 15 amino acids. In germline, CDR1 is GTSNPN, CDR2 SVGIG (reference sequence).

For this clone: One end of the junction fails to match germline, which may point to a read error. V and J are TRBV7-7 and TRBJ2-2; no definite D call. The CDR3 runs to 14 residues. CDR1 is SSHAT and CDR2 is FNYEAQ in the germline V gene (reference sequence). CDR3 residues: CASSLVGNTGELFF. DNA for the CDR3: TGTGCTAGCAGCTTGGTAGGGAACACCGGGGAGCTGTTTTTT.

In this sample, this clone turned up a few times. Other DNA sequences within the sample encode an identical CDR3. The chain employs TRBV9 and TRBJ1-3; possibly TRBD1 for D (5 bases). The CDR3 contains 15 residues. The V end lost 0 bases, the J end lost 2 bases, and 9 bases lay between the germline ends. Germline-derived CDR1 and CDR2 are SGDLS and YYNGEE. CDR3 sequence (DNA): TGTGCCAGCAGCGTAGTTGGGGGTGCTGGAAACACCATATATTTT. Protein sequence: CASSVVGGAGNTIYF.

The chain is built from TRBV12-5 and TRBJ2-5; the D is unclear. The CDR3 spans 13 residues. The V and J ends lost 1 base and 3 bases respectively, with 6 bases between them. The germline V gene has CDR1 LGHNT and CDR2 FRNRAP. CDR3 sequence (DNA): TGTGCTAGTGGTTTGGCTCCCAAAGAGACCCAGTACTTC. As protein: CASGLAPKETQYF.

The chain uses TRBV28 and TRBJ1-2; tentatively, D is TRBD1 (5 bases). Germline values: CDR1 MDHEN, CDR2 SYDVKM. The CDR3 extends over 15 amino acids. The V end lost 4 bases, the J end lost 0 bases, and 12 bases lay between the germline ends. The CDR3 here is CASSWGRTTNYGYTF. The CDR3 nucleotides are TGTGCCAGCAGTTGGGGACGGACCACTAACTATGGCTACACCTTC.